This TCR beta chain derives from a study of blood T cells in healthy people across ages. As for the study in general: About one barcoded beta molecule per two T cells was the capture yield of template switching.

The germline gives CDR1 SQVTM, CDR2 ANQGSEA. The CDR3 consists of 14 residues. V was pared by 3 bases and J by 2 bases, with 10 bases between. Sample-barcoded 5' priming and a J-beta primer mix drove a second PCR of about 6 to 12 cycles. Via MiXCR, TCRdb re-called the 5' RACE reads, giving one row per CDR3 protein. Of 1.5 million to 1.8 million distinct CDR3 sequences in the sample, 35% to 45% were seen once. For this clonotype: Its antigen is unknown.

Study-level results: Researchers judged that diversity estimates from one million T cells fell short of true values. In older individuals, TCR beta diversity per million T cells was lower, falling roughly linearly with age. Leaving the PBMCs unsorted stopped any conclusive comparison of naive versus antigen-experienced cells.

Source material: blood. This clonotype originated in a woman aged 18-29 years in good health. The V call is TRBV29-1, the J call TRBJ2-2; D is possibly TRBD1 or TRBD2 (6 bases each). The CDR3 region is CSVDPGANTGELFF. In DNA, the CDR3 is TGCAGCGTTGACCCGGGGGCCAACACCGGGGAGCTGTTTTTT.